The sequence of this T cell receptor beta chain was determined in a study of T-cell memory formation after mild COVID-19. General study results and limits: The second-wave clones peaking on day 37 were not confirmed as SARS-CoV-2-specific. Among clones contracting day 15 to 85, CD4/CD8 was balanced, whereas later expanders leaned CD4+. Memory from before infection featured some responding clones, which suggests cross-reactive memory joined.

Trimming shortened V by 5 bases and J by 6 bases, and 20 bases separated the two germline ends. The CDR3 is 16 amino acids. MiXCR, run by TCRdb on the 5' RACE reads, gives a single entry per CDR3 protein. This table has roughly 310,000 distinct CDR3 sequences, more than 15% appearing once. In this sample, this clonotype turned up a few times. Antigen specificity is unknown. The sequencing sample was made of PBMCs or a T cell subset sorted from them (not recorded which). V and J are TRBV12-3 or TRBV12-4 and TRBJ2-1; tentatively, D is TRBD2 (7 bases). The origin of this receptor is a man aged 18 to 30 who had mild COVID-19 (a few samples of this study predate the infection). Cell type and time point are not known. CDR3 DNA sequence: TGTGCCAGCAGTCCCCGGGGGAGGGGACACTCCAATGAGCAGTTCTTC. Translation: CASSPRGRGHSNEQFF.